The 27 T cell receptor beta chains in this list originate from one sample, sequenced in a study of CD8 T cells in Susac syndrome. Reverse transcription used roughly 0.5 to 1 ug RNA and random hexamers. One entry per CDR3 protein results from TCRdb running MiXCR on the immunoSEQ multiplex PCR reads. The profile shows some 190,000 distinct CDR3 sequences, roughly 95% of them singletons. The sequenced material came from CD4+ T cells from PBMCs. The receptors derive from a human donor in good health.

The rearrangement uses TRBV28 and TRBJ2-7; D is unclear. CDR3 length: 14 amino acids. CDR1 is MDHEN and CDR2 is SYDVKM in the germline V gene. V gave up 5 bases and J gave up 0 bases, with 11 bases separating them. The DNA of the CDR3 is TGTGCCAGCAGTGAATCCTTAAACTCCTACGAGCAGTACTTC. It is translated as CASSESLNSYEQYF.

V gene TRBV4-1 combines with J gene TRBJ1-2; no clear D. CDR1 and CDR2 (germline): MGHRA, YSYEKL. V was clipped by 1 base and J by 7 bases, with 16 bases between them. The CDR3 has 15 amino acids. The DNA of the CDR3 is TGCGCCAGCAGCCAAGGGACCGATAGTTACCGTGGCTACACCTTC. Translation: CASSQGTDSYRGYTF.

The J gene is TRBJ2-3, the V gene TRBV6-2 or TRBV6-3; D gene ambiguous. V was cut by 4 bases and J by 1 base, with 12 bases left in between. CDR1 is MNHEY and CDR2 is SVGEGT in the germline V gene. This CDR3 spans 15 amino acids. CDR3 sequence (DNA): TGTGCCAGCAGTTCCAGCTCCGTGGGCACAGATACGCAGTATTTT. Amino acids: CASSSSSVGTDTQYF.

This sequence joins TRBV19 and TRBJ2-4, with D possibly being TRBD1 (5 bases). The length of the CDR3 is 15 residues. Trimming stripped 8 bases from V and 2 bases from J, with 16 bases between. CDR1 and CDR2 (germline): LNHDA, SQIVND (reference sequence). This CDR3 is CASSLPQGTKNIQYF. CDR3 DNA: TGTGCCAGTTCCCTTCCGCAGGGTACCAAAAACATTCAGTACTTC.

This rearrangement joins TRBV30 to TRBJ2-1, with 10 bases aligning to TRBD2. Unmatched junction bases numbered 0, after V lost 4 bases and J lost 3 bases. CDR1 GTSNPN and CDR2 SVGIG come from the germline V gene (reference sequence). This CDR3 spans 13 amino acids. CDR3 in amino acids: CAWTSGSYNEQFF. For the CDR3, the DNA is TGTGCCTGGACTAGCGGGAGCTACAATGAGCAGTTCTTC.

The V and J genes are TRBV2 and TRBJ2-5; no clear D gene. Looked up from germline, CDR1 is SNHLY and CDR2 is FYNNEI. The CDR3 is made up of 14 amino acids. V was shortened by 7 bases and J by 2 bases, with 14 bases between the two germline ends. The chain's CDR3 is CASNEISPQETQYF. The CDR3 bases are TGTGCCAGCAACGAGATCTCGCCTCAAGAGACCCAGTACTTC.

The rearrangement links TRBV19 to TRBJ2-3, with 8 bases identical to TRBD2. CDR3 length: 15 residues. The J segment lost 3 bases and the V segment lost 6 bases, leaving 8 bases of the junction unmatched. CDR1 is LNHDA and CDR2 is SQIVND in the germline V gene (reference sequence). The CDR3: CASSTPSGLTDTQYF. DNA for the CDR3: TGTGCCAGTAGCACTCCTAGCGGGCTAACAGATACGCAGTATTTT.

The rearrangement uses TRBV23-1 and TRBJ2-1, with 9 positions matching TRBD1. TRBV23-1 is reported as an ORF; its role is uncertain. With 2 bases clipped from V and 3 bases from J, the junction kept 5 bases outside the gene matches. There are 16 residues in the CDR3. CDR3 sequence: CASSQAPGQGYNEQFF. The CDR3 bases are TGCGCCAGCAGTCAAGCTCCGGGACAGGGCTACAATGAGCAGTTCTTC.

The V and J genes are TRBV15 and TRBJ2-3; 7 nucleotides agree with TRBD1. The CDR3 covers 16 residues. Germline V gene data show CDR1 as LNHNV and CDR2 as YYDKDF (reference sequence). The V segment lost 0 bases and the J segment 3 bases; nucleotides outside the gene matches: 6. In nucleotides, the CDR3 is TGTGCCACCAGCAGAGACCAGGGCAGGGGGACAGATACGCAGTATTTT. This gives the protein CATSRDQGRGTDTQYF.

The chain combines TRBV5-1 with TRBJ2-7; D possibly uses TRBD1 or TRBD2 (5 bases each). Between the trimmed V and J ends, which lost 8 bases and 4 bases, there was a span of 16 bases. The CDR3 runs 13 residues. Germline CDR1 SGHRS, CDR2 YFSETQ. CDR3: CASTGGTEYEQYF. CDR3 in DNA: TGCGCCAGTACAGGAGGAACGGAGTACGAGCAGTACTTC.

This chain joins TRBV6-5 and TRBJ1-2; 10 bases are shared with TRBD1. This CDR3 contains 15 residues. Germline lookup yields CDR1 MNHEY and CDR2 SVGAGI. The trim removed 2 bases at V and 3 bases at J, leaving 3 bases unmatched. The CDR3, as DNA: TGTGCCAGCAGTTACGGGGACAGGGGAGACTATGGCTACACCTTC. This sequence encodes CASSYGDRGDYGYTF.

This chain uses TRBV7-9 with TRBJ1-2; 8 nucleotides align to TRBD1. Trimming removed 1 base from V and 5 bases from J; junction bases left unmatched: 3. Germline V gene sequence: CDR1 SEHNR, CDR2 FQNEAQ (reference sequence). The CDR3 contains 14 residues. The CDR3 protein is CASSLVDRGYGYTF. CDR3 nucleotides: TGTGCCAGCAGCTTAGTCGACAGGGGTTATGGCTACACCTTC.

This chain uses TRBV23-1 with TRBJ2-7; the D is unclear. TRBV23-1 is noted as an ORF with a role that remains uncertain. The CDR3 contains 14 residues. The germline V and J ends were trimmed by 2 bases and 2 bases, with 10 bases remaining between them. The CDR3 coding sequence is TGCGCCAGCAGTCAACCAGCCCTCACCTACGAGCAGTACTTC. It encodes CASSQPALTYEQYF.

The genes are TRBV4-2 and TRBJ1-2; D unresolved. Trimming stripped 0 bases from V and 3 bases from J, with 11 bases between. This CDR3 comprises 15 residues. Per the germline V gene, CDR1 is LGHNA and CDR2 is YNFKEQ. The CDR3 DNA reads TGTGCCAGCAGCCAAGACCGTAGGTCCCACTATGGCTACACCTTC. Encoded protein: CASSQDRRSHYGYTF.

The chain joins TRBV30 to TRBJ1-5, with D possibly being TRBD1 (6 bases). This CDR3 contains 13 residues. V dropped 4 bases and J dropped 2 bases, with 9 bases sitting between them. Germline V CDR1 and CDR2: GTSNPN, SVGIG (reference sequence). This CDR3 reads CAWTPGGNQPQHF. DNA of the CDR3: TGTGCCTGGACCCCAGGGGGCAATCAGCCCCAGCATTTT.

This sequence joins TRBV24-1 and TRBJ2-3, with D possibly matching TRBD2 (6 bases). This CDR3 region has 15 residues. Germline assignment: CDR1 KGHDR and CDR2 SFDVKD. V lost 4 bases to trimming and J lost 0 bases, with 10 bases between them. CDR3: CATSDRGSSTDTQYF. CDR3 nucleotides: TGTGCCACCAGTGACCGGGGGTCTAGCACAGATACGCAGTATTTT.

The chain joins TRBV3-1 to TRBJ2-3; TRBD2 is a possible D gene (5 bases). CDR1 is LGHDT, CDR2 YNNKEL, per germline (reference sequence). Deletions cut 0 bases from V and 6 bases from J, with 22 bases between. The CDR3 runs 18 residues. Here the CDR3 DNA reads TGTGCCAGCAGCCAAGACCCCCTCGGGCTAGCAAACGCCGATACGCAGTATTTT. Translated: CASSQDPLGLANADTQYF.

This clonotype was seen just once. The V call is TRBV29-1, the J call TRBJ1-5; no clear D. The CDR3 is 13 amino acids. Germline loops: CDR1 SQVTM, CDR2 ANQGSEA. V lost 6 bases and J 0 bases, leaving 9 bases between the germline ends. This CDR3 reads CSVSNGSNQPQHF. The CDR3, as DNA: TGCAGCGTCTCGAACGGTAGCAATCAGCCCCAGCATTTT.

This chain joins TRBV11-2 and TRBJ2-7; D is perhaps TRBD1 (6 bases). The CDR3 loop spans 15 amino acids. V lost 6 bases and J 1 base, leaving 16 bases between the germline ends. Germline lookup yields CDR1 SGHAT and CDR2 FQNNGV. In DNA, the CDR3 is TGTGCCAGCAGGAGCAACAGGGTTGATTCCTACGAGCAGTACTTC. Protein: CASRSNRVDSYEQYF. The entire variable domain, with the rest obtained from reference TRBV11-2 and TRBJ2-7, is as follows: EAGVAQSPRYKIIEKRQSVAFWCNPISGHATLYWYQQILGQGPKLLIQFQNNGVVDDSQLPKDRFSAERLKGVDSTLKIQPAKLEDSAVYLCASRSNRVDSYEQYFGPGTRLTVT.

This clonotype was recorded only once. The V call is TRBV2, the J call TRBJ2-5; D gene unclear. Trimming left V 7 bases short and J 2 bases short, with 11 bases between. CDR3 length equals 13 residues. Germline CDR1 and CDR2: SNHLY and FYNNEI. The CDR3 here is CASTVTTQETQYF. DNA for the CDR3: TGTGCCAGCACGGTAACTACGCAAGAGACCCAGTACTTC.

J is TRBJ2-3 and V is TRBV16; D may be TRBD2 (5 bases). The V gene's germline CDR1 is KGHSY and CDR2 FQNENV. The CDR3 length is 14 residues. V was pared by 4 bases and J by 5 bases, with 13 bases between. The CDR3 DNA sequence: TGTGCCAGCAGCCGACATACGGCGGGAGATACGCAGTATTTT. It specifies CASSRHTAGDTQYF.

The V and J genes are TRBV4-2 and TRBJ2-7; tentatively, D is TRBD2 (5 bases). Germline CDR1 reads LGHNA; CDR2 reads YNFKEQ. V lost 1 base to trimming and J lost 5 bases, with 15 bases between them. The CDR3 loop spans 15 amino acids. In DNA, the CDR3 is TGTGCCAGCAGCCAAGTTAGTTGGGAGTCCCACGAGCAGTACTTC. It yields the protein CASSQVSWESHEQYF.

V gene TRBV25-1 combines with J gene TRBJ1-3, with TRBD1 matching 7 bases. V lost 6 bases and J lost 0; bases outside the gene matches: 2. The CDR3 runs 14 residues. Germline CDR1 reads MGHDK; CDR2 reads SYGVNS. The DNA of the CDR3 is TGTGCCAGCAGGGGACAGAACTCTGGAAACACCATATATTTT. Its translation: CASRGQNSGNTIYF.

This chain connects TRBV28 to TRBJ2-7, with D maybe TRBD2 (5 bases). V gave up 5 bases and J gave up 5 bases, with 10 bases separating them. The CDR3 spans 12 residues. Per germline, CDR1 MDHEN and CDR2 SYDVKM. The CDR3 here is CASSLERHEQYF. CDR3 DNA: TGTGCCAGCAGTCTAGAGCGGCACGAGCAGTACTTC.

The rearrangement links TRBV18 to TRBJ1-1; 8 positions match TRBD1. This CDR3 is 14 amino acids long. Germline V gives CDR1 KGHSH, CDR2 LQKENI. V dropped 5 bases and J dropped 1; count of bases not matched to a gene: 3. In DNA, the CDR3 is TGTGCCAGCTCAGTGGGACAGGCGAACACTGAAGCTTTCTTT. The encoded protein is CASSVGQANTEAFF.

The chain combines TRBV28 with TRBJ2-1; D tentatively fits TRBD1 or TRBD2 (5 bases each). V was clipped by 3 bases and J by 5 bases, with 14 bases between them. CDR3 size: 15 residues. Germline V gives CDR1 MDHEN, CDR2 SYDVKM. CDR3 residues: CASSFWQGVHNEQFF. In DNA, the CDR3 is TGTGCCAGCAGTTTCTGGCAGGGAGTCCACAATGAGCAGTTCTTC.

J is TRBJ2-2 and V is TRBV28; maybe TRBD1 (5 bases). This CDR3 has 15 residues. Germline CDR1 and CDR2: MDHEN and SYDVKM. With 3 bases removed from V and 5 bases from J, the gap between germline ends came to 13 bases. As DNA, the CDR3 is TGTGCCAGCAGTTTCAGGGCCCGAAGGACCGGGGAGCTGTTTTTT. Translating gives CASSFRARRTGELFF.